Below are 30 T cell receptor beta chains sequenced from a single sample in a study of T cells in Graves' hyperthyroidism and ophthalmopathy (dated by TCRdb to between 2018 and 2020). The library was generated by multiplex PCR. The sequencer was an Illumina HiSeq 2000. The TCR beta CDR3 regions were amplified from the RNA transcripts. A first-round RT-PCR of the TCR CDR3 used the HTBI primer set with the Qiagen OneStep RT-PCR kit. TCRdb trimmed the raw reads at Q25, called clones with MiXCR and kept productive beta chains. Duplicate CDR3 protein sequences are folded into a single record with the most common DNA and genes. The sample table contains 490,000 or so distinct CDR3 sequences; only one count was recorded for over 35% of them. Of the sample, 35% to 50% falls within the top ten clones. The sequencing input was peripheral blood or thyroid tissue (not recorded which). Receptors originate from an adult woman with Graves' disease, either hyperthyroidism or ophthalmopathy (not recorded which).

On this clonotype itself: The CDR3 ends on some other residue instead of the conserved phenylalanine or tryptophan, so this is likely a read error. The chain couples TRBV29-1 to TRBJ2-3; tentative D call: TRBD1 (7 bases). The CDR3 length is 13 residues. CDR1 is SQVTM and CDR2 is ANQGSEA in the germline V gene. V gave up 7 bases and J gave up 4 bases, with 15 bases separating them. This CDR3 is CSARGTVSDTQYL. As DNA, the CDR3 is TGCAGCGCTCGCGGGACAGTTTCAGATACGCAGTATCTT.

V gene TRBV5-1 combines with J gene TRBJ1-5; 9 bases map to TRBD1. Germline CDR1 SGHRS, CDR2 YFSETQ. This CDR3 spans 14 amino acids. J was trimmed by 4 bases and V by 4 bases; bases with no gene match: 3. CDR3 nucleotide sequence: TGCGCCAGCAGCGACGGACAGGGGAATCAGCCCCAGCATTTT. As protein: CASSDGQGNQPQHF.

This chain joins TRBV29-1 and TRBJ1-1; 8 bases line up with TRBD1. This CDR3 has 16 amino acids. CDR1 SQVTM and CDR2 ANQGSEA come from the germline V gene. V was clipped by 6 bases and J by 0 bases; unmatched bases: 12. In DNA form, the CDR3 reads TGCAGCGTCAAAGGGGGGACAGGTAAAATGAACACTGAAGCTTTCTTT. It translates to CSVKGGTGKMNTEAFF.

Note on this clonotype: A read error is possible here, since a much larger clone lies one base away. The chain is built from TRBV20-1 and TRBJ2-7, with D possibly being TRBD1 or TRBD2 (6 bases each). CDR3 size: 14 residues. Germline CDR1 reads DFQATT; CDR2 reads SNEGSKA (reference sequence). V was cut by 3 bases and J by 4 bases, with 16 bases left in between. This CDR3 reads CSARPGAAFYEQYF. DNA of the CDR3: TGCAGTGCTAGGCCGGGGGCGGCGTTTTACGAGCAGTACTTC.

This clonotype was counted ten times or more. This chain joins TRBV7-9 and TRBJ1-2; 8 bases agree with TRBD1. The V gene's germline CDR1 is SEHNR and CDR2 FQNEAQ (reference sequence). Trimming cost V 4 bases and J 5 bases; bases outside gene matches: 6. The CDR3 totals 14 residues. CDR3 sequence reads: CASSSWDRPYGYTF. CDR3 nucleotide sequence: TGTGCCAGCAGCTCGTGGGACAGGCCTTATGGCTACACCTTC.

The rearrangement links TRBV19 to TRBJ2-6, with unresolved D. V lost 10 bases, J lost 0 bases, and 16 bases lay in between. The CDR3 is 16 residues long. From germline, CDR1 is LNHDA and CDR2 SQIVND (reference sequence). The CDR3 loop reads CATAVGSRSGANVLTF. For the CDR3, the DNA is TGTGCCACCGCGGTGGGCAGCCGCTCTGGGGCCAACGTCCTGACTTTC.

The genes are TRBV9 and TRBJ2-5, with 8 bases lining up with TRBD1. Germline loops: CDR1 SGDLS, CDR2 YYNGEE. This CDR3 is built from 14 residues. The V and J ends lost 5 bases and 5 bases, in that order; junction bases with no gene match: 8. The CDR3 loop reads CASSSPGQAETQYF. For the CDR3, the DNA is TGTGCCAGCAGTTCCCCGGGACAGGCTGAGACCCAGTACTTC.

With respect to this clonotype: One junction end disagrees with the germline gene, perhaps due to a read error. V is TRBV11-2 and J is TRBJ2-7, with a weak D call TRBD2 (6 bases). This CDR3 contains 17 residues. Germline loops: CDR1 SGHAT, CDR2 FQNNGV. The CDR3 nucleotides read TGTGCCAGCAGCCAAGATTTCGGTGCGGGGCGGGGCTACAAGCAGTACTTC. Its translation is CASSQDFGAGRGYKQYF.

This clonotype showed up just once. V is TRBV25-1 and J is TRBJ2-7, with 9 bases aligning to TRBD2. The germline V gene encodes CDR1 MGHDK and CDR2 SYGVNS. V trimming: 6 bases; J trimming: 1 base; junction bases outside the gene matches: 10. The CDR3 is 16 amino acids. The CDR3 DNA follows: TGTGCCAGCAGCTTATTAGCGGGAGCTAGTTCCTACGAGCAGTACTTC. Translated, it gives CASSLLAGASSYEQYF.

In this sample, this clonotype turned up many times. This chain connects TRBV19 to TRBJ1-2, with a tentative D call TRBD1 (5 bases). The length of the CDR3 is 15 residues. Germline CDR1 is LNHDA and CDR2 is SQIVND (reference sequence). V lost 9 bases and J lost 4, with 21 bases in between. CDR3 residues: CASLLSGRGGYGYTF. CDR3 nucleotides: TGTGCCAGCCTACTATCGGGACGGGGAGGCTATGGCTACACCTTC.

Only one count was recorded for this clonotype. V and J are TRBV13 and TRBJ2-7, with 15 bases fitting TRBD2. J was trimmed by 6 bases and V by 5 bases; bases with no gene match: 11. The CDR3 sequence is 17 residues long. CDR1 is PRHDT, CDR2 FYEKMQ, per germline (reference sequence). The DNA for the CDR3 is TGTGCCAGCAGCGCCGGGACTAGCGGGAGGCCCCCCCCCGAGCAGTACTTC. Encoded protein: CASSAGTSGRPPPEQYF.

The chain couples TRBV15 to TRBJ2-7; D is unclear. In germline, CDR1 is LNHNV, CDR2 YYDKDF (reference sequence). This CDR3 region has 11 residues. With 4 bases removed from V and 3 bases from J, the gap between germline ends came to 4 bases. Here the CDR3 reads CATSKGYEQYF. CDR3 sequence (DNA): TGTGCCACCAGCAAGGGCTACGAGCAGTACTTC. The variable domain in full, with the rest retrieved from reference TRBV15 and TRBJ2-7, is DAMVIQNPRYQVTQFGKPVTLSCSQTLNHNVMYWYQQKSSQAPKLLFHYYDKDFNNEADTPDNFQSRRPNTSFCFLDIRSPGLGDTAMYLCATSKGYEQYFGPGTRLTVT.

The chain couples TRBV10-2 to TRBJ2-7; 12 positions match TRBD2. The V gene end was trimmed by 8 bases and the J gene end by 2 bases; junction bases not matched to a gene: 7. Germline V gives CDR1 WSHSY, CDR2 SAAADI. The CDR3 runs 15 residues. The DNA of the CDR3 is TGCGCCAGCTCCCGGCCTAGCGGGGGGGCCTACGAGCAGTACTTC. Residues: CASSRPSGGAYEQYF.

About this clonotype itself: The junction and the germline gene differ at one end; a read error may be behind it. This chain connects TRBV10-2 to TRBJ1-1; D uncertain. This CDR3 is 15 amino acids long. Germline V gene data show CDR1 as WSHSY and CDR2 as SAAADI. The CDR3 region is CASSQVFLGGTEAFF. The DNA of the CDR3 is TGTGCCAGCAGCCAAGTTTTTCTAGGTGGGACTGAAGCTTTCTTT.

The chain employs TRBV10-2 and TRBJ1-5; the D gene is possibly TRBD1 (5 bases). Trimming cost V 6 bases and J 4 bases, with 10 bases left between them. CDR1 WSHSY and CDR2 SAAADI come from the germline V gene. The CDR3 has 13 residues. The chain's CDR3 is CASSRDPNQPQHF. CDR3 DNA: TGCGCCAGCAGCCGGGACCCAAATCAGCCCCAGCATTTT.

Details on this clonotype: A much larger clone lies one base from this, so it may be a read error. This chain links TRBV24-1 with TRBJ1-4, with D perhaps TRBD1 (5 bases). This CDR3 spans 17 amino acids. Germline V CDR1 and CDR2: KGHDR, SFDVKD. Deletions cut 6 bases from V and 5 bases from J, with 21 bases between. CDR3 nucleotides: TGTGCCACCAGTTACGCCCGGGGCCGAAGGCGGAATGAAAAACTGTTTTTT. Amino acids: CATSYARGRRRNEKLFF.

V is TRBV7-3 and J is TRBJ1-6, with no clear D. Germline CDR1 SGHTA, CDR2 FQGTGA. This CDR3 comprises 17 residues. With 1 base removed from V and 9 bases from J, the gap between germline ends came to 19 bases. CDR3 protein: CASSLNPHTGELSPLHF. The CDR3 bases are TGTGCCAGCAGCTTAAACCCGCACACCGGGGAGCTTTCACCCCTCCACTTT.

This clonotype was seen repeatedly, ten times or more. V gene TRBV27 combines with J gene TRBJ1-5, with a tentative D call TRBD1 (5 bases). Germline-derived CDR1 and CDR2 are MNHEY and SMNVEV (reference sequence). This CDR3 is 14 amino acids long. The V end was cut by 4 bases, the J end by 8 bases, with 15 bases between. CDR3 loop: CASSWVGGLEPQHF. CDR3 coding DNA: TGTGCCAGCAGTTGGGTTGGGGGTCTGGAGCCCCAGCATTTT.

Details on this clonotype: Mismatch with germline at one junction end may stem from a read error. This chain uses TRBV7-8 with TRBJ2-5, with TRBD1 matching over 8 bases. Germline assignment: CDR1 SGHVS and CDR2 FQNEAQ. The CDR3 is 12 residues long. CDR3 DNA: TGTGCTAGCAGGGGGCCCACGGAGACCCAGTACTTC. As protein: CASRGPTETQYF.

The rearrangement joins TRBV7-9 to TRBJ1-5; possible D gene TRBD1, 5 bases. Germline values: CDR1 SEHNR, CDR2 FQNEAQ (reference sequence). V dropped 1 base and J dropped 0 bases, with 10 bases sitting between them. CDR3 length equals 16 residues. Here the CDR3 DNA reads TGTGCCAGCAGCTTAGTTACGGGACTTAGCAATCAGCCCCAGCATTTT. Its translation: CASSLVTGLSNQPQHF.

This clonotype appeared many times. The rearrangement uses TRBV19 and TRBJ1-4; possibly TRBD1 for D (5 bases). CDR1 and CDR2 (germline): LNHDA, SQIVND (reference sequence). Trimming took off 10 bases at V and 4 bases at J, with 16 bases between the two ends. This CDR3 contains 14 residues. The CDR3 is CATRGTVNNEKLFF. The CDR3 DNA follows: TGTGCCACACGGGGGACGGTAAATAATGAAAAACTGTTTTTT.

This chain joins TRBV10-2 and TRBJ2-2; D gene uncertain. Trimming shortened V by 3 bases and J by 5 bases, and 7 bases separated the two germline ends. The CDR3 sequence is 13 residues long. Germline V gives CDR1 WSHSY, CDR2 SAAADI. The CDR3 is CASSDSETGELFF. The DNA of the CDR3 is TGCGCCAGCAGTGACTCAGAAACCGGGGAGCTGTTTTTT.

The rearrangement joins TRBV5-4 to TRBJ1-2; D remains ambiguous. The CDR3 contains 12 residues. Trimming took 4 bases from V and 13 from J, leaving 17 bases between them. Germline V gene lookup returns CDR1 SGHNT and CDR2 YYREEE (reference sequence). CDR3 in DNA: TGTGCCAGCAGCCAAACCAACTACTATCCCACCTTC. Translation: CASSQTNYYPTF.

The chain employs TRBV29-1 and TRBJ1-2; no definite D call. The CDR3 extends over 11 amino acids. V was trimmed by 7 bases and J by 8 bases, leaving 14 bases between them. Germline loops: CDR1 SQVTM, CDR2 ANQGSEA. CDR3 in amino acids: CSDDKGIGYTF. The CDR3 DNA reads as TGCAGCGACGACAAGGGCATCGGCTACACCTTC.

The gene calls are TRBV6-1 and TRBJ2-5, with 10 bases fitting TRBD2. The CDR3 sequence is 18 residues long. In germline, CDR1 is MNHNS, CDR2 SASEGT. The ends lost 0 bases at V and 2 bases at J; junction bases unmatched: 9. Here the CDR3 DNA reads TGTGCCAGCAGTGAAGCGGCAATAGGACTAGCGGAACAAGAGACCCAGTACTTC. Translating gives CASSEAAIGLAEQETQYF.

This clonotype was found a few times. This chain connects TRBV20-1 to TRBJ1-2; no clear D gene. V lost 6 bases and J lost 4, with 12 bases in between. Germline V gives CDR1 DFQATT, CDR2 SNEGSKA (reference sequence). The CDR3 sequence is 12 residues long. For the CDR3, the DNA is TGCAGTGCAACCCCGAAGTTCTATGGCTACACCTTC. Translated: CSATPKFYGYTF.

A remark on this clonotype: The junction departs from the called germline gene at one end, perhaps through a read error. This chain uses TRBV10-3 with TRBJ2-5, with unresolved D. The germline V gene encodes CDR1 ENHRY and CDR2 SYGVKD. The CDR3 extends over 14 amino acids. CDR3: CAISERTEVETQYF. CDR3 DNA sequence: TGTGCCATCAGTGAGAGGACGGAAGTGGAGACTCAGTACTTC.

The V call is TRBV7-9, the J call TRBJ2-7, with unresolved D. The CDR3 runs 11 residues. Germline V gene data show CDR1 as SEHNR and CDR2 as FQNEAQ (reference sequence). V lost 7 bases and J lost 4, with 8 bases in between. The CDR3 nucleotides are TGTGCCAGCAACCTGCGGTACGAGCAGTACTTC. Translating gives CASNLRYEQYF.

This clonotype was recorded many times. This chain connects TRBV19 to TRBJ2-5, with 8 nucleotides matching TRBD1. The V and J ends lost 6 bases and 1 base, in that order; junction bases with no gene match: 4. Germline V gene sequence: CDR1 LNHDA, CDR2 SQIVND (reference sequence). This CDR3 contains 14 residues. In nucleotides, the CDR3 is TGTGCCAGTAGACAGGGGGACCTCCAAGAGACCCAGTACTTC. The encoded protein is CASRQGDLQETQYF.

This sequence joins TRBV29-1 and TRBJ2-7, with D possibly being TRBD1 (5 bases). Germline V CDR1 and CDR2: SQVTM, ANQGSEA. Between the trimmed V and J ends, which lost 4 bases and 5 bases, there was a span of 15 bases. CDR3 length: 13 amino acids. CDR3 in DNA: TGCAGCGTTGGTCAGACCAGGGCGCACGAGCAGTACTTC. It encodes CSVGQTRAHEQYF.